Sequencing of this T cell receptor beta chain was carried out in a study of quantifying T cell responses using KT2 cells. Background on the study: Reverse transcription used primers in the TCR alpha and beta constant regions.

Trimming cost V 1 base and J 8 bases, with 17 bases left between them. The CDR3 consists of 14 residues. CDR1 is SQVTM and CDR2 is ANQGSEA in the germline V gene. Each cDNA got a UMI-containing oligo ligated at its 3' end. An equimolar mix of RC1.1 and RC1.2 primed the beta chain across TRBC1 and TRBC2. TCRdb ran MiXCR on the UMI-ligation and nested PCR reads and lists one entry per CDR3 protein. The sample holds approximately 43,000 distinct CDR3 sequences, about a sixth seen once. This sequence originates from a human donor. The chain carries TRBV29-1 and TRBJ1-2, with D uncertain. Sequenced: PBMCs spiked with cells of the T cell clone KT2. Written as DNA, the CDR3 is TGCAGCGTTGAAGCACTCAGATCTCGGGAGGGCTACACCTTC. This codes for CSVEALRSREGYTF.